In this sample, the clone carrying this TCR beta chain turned up many times. Its antigen is not known. 5'RACE template switching added a universal primer site and UMIs to TCR cDNA. TCRdb itself ran the 5' RACE reads through MiXCR, one entry per CDR3 protein. The sample has approximately 300,000 distinct CDR3 sequences, around 6.8% seen once. The germline V gene encodes CDR1 SGHDN and CDR2 FVKESK. This CDR3 spans 14 amino acids. V trimming: 2 bases; J trimming: 4 bases; junction bases outside the gene matches: 3. These data come from a study of T cells after yellow fever vaccination. Study-level findings and limits: A large majority of primary-vaccination clones showed up again after the booster (approximately 95% CD4, 88% CD8).

This chain uses TRBV14 with TRBJ1-2; 8 nucleotides line up with TRBD1. The specimen was PBMCs, collected around 45 days after the first yellow fever vaccination. This TCR was recovered from a young man who received the YFV17D yellow fever vaccine. The CDR3 nucleotides are TGTGCCAGCAGCCAACTCGGACAGGGCTATGGCTACACCTTC. Translated: CASSQLGQGYGYTF.